This TCR beta chain was found in a study of blood T cell repertoires in COVID-19. Data came from immunoSEQ multiplex PCR; TCRdb stores just in-frame clones and leaves some out. The sample consists of 180,000 or so clones, less than 85% of them appearing once. This CDR3 comprises 15 residues. Germline-derived CDR1 and CDR2 are WSHSY and SAAADI. V lost 4 bases to trimming and J lost 2 bases; unmatched junction nucleotides: 4. The gene calls are TRBV10-2 and TRBJ2-1; 8 bases align to TRBD2. The sequence was collected from a woman in her forties or fifties who had recovered from COVID-19. Sequenced sample: PBMCs or T cells enriched from blood (not recorded which). Written as DNA, the CDR3 is TGCGCCAGCAGTGGTCTAGCGGGCCCCTACAATGAGCAGTTCTTC. Translation gives CASSGLAGPYNEQFF.